The subject of this entry is one T cell receptor (beta chain). The target antigen is unknown. The CDR3 has 16 residues. The ends were cut back, 1 base at V and 5 bases at J, with 15 bases in the middle. Germline V CDR1 and CDR2: KGHDR, SFDVKD. RNA totalling roughly 0.45 to 1 ug underwent reverse transcription with random hexamers. TCR beta CDR3 was amplified by immunoSEQ multiplex PCR. This amplification extended across 54 Vbeta and 13 Jbeta segments. TCRdb processed the immunoSEQ multiplex PCR reads anew with MiXCR; each CDR3 protein has one entry. The sample comprises about 290,000 distinct CDR3 sequences, about 82% of which are singletons, and around 0.22% rests with the top ten. This entry is derived from a study of CD8 T cells in Susac syndrome. General study results and limits: It was acknowledged in the study that its TCR sequencing and HLA analysis involved a relatively small number of individuals.

The T cells that were sequenced for TCR beta were CD8+ and CD4+ cells from blood. Multiple sclerosis controls were treatment-naive patients with stable or active relapsing-remitting disease. The sequence came from a human donor with multiple sclerosis. The sample was CD8+ T cells from PBMCs. The chain joins TRBV24-1 to TRBJ2-3; D is tentatively TRBD1 or TRBD2 (5 bases each). The chain's CDR3 is CATSDFTGTRGDTQYF. The CDR3 DNA sequence: TGTGCCACCAGTGATTTCACCGGGACCCGCGGAGATACGCAGTATTTT.